The T cell receptor beta chain described here comes from a study of blood T cell repertoires in COVID-19. This clone was detected only once. The germline V gene encodes CDR1 KGHSH and CDR2 LQKENI. The ends lost 4 bases at V and 3 bases at J; junction bases unmatched: 7. The CDR3 has 15 amino acids. The data were produced by immunoSEQ multiplex PCR, yet TCRdb's version contains in-frame clones alone and is incomplete. The sample carries almost 100,000 clones, around nine tenths recorded once. This receptor was obtained from a middle-aged man with acute or convalescent COVID-19. The chain employs TRBV18 and TRBJ1-2; 8 nucleotides match TRBD1. Sequences were obtained from peripheral blood. This CDR3 reads CASSLSDRADYGYTF. CDR3 nucleotides: TGTGCCAGCTCACTTTCGGACAGGGCCGACTATGGCTACACCTTC.